This entry concerns a single TCR beta chain. The sample belongs to a study of shared clonotypes between healthy human individuals. Study at large: Three CD4 naive, three CD4 memory, two CD8 naive and one CD8 memory plate were used per donor.

Some clones are missing from TCRdb's copy, which holds only in-frame ones; the method was immunoSEQ multiplex PCR. Of millions of clones in the sample, approximately 92% were seen once. The clonotype originates from a man aged 18 to 29 in good health. The sample comprised naive CD4+ T cells sorted from blood. The subset is: CD45RA+ positively selected.

DNA of the CDR3: TGTGCCAGCAGTGCGGACAGGGTAAGGCACGAGCAGTACTTC. Its translation is CASSADRVRHEQYF. The rearrangement links TRBV2 to TRBJ2-7; TRBD1 matches at 8 bases. The length of the CDR3 is 14 residues. V shed 4 bases, J shed 5 bases, and the junction held 7 bases outside the gene matches. Germline loops: CDR1 SNHLY, CDR2 FYNNEI.